One and the same sample provided the 16 T cell receptor beta chains below, sequenced in a study of OX40 agonist ivuxolimab in advanced cancers. Repertoires were generated with immunoSEQ multiplex PCR, while TCRdb's copy carries only in-frame clones and drops some. The sample lists 50,000 to 75,000 clones, approximately 88% occurring once. Sequenced here: CD4+ or CD8+ T cells sorted from blood, sampled in a trial of the OX40 agonist ivuxolimab. These TCRs come from an adult with an advanced solid tumor such as melanoma, head and neck, liver or kidney cancer.

The gene calls are TRBV5-1 and TRBJ2-5; 7 bases align to TRBD1. CDR3 length equals 14 residues. Germline CDR1 and CDR2: SGHRS and YFSETQ. Trimming removed 3 bases from V and 3 bases from J; junction bases left unmatched: 5. CDR3 amino acids: CASSWGTAEETQYF. CDR3 sequence (DNA): TGCGCCAGCAGCTGGGGGACAGCTGAAGAGACCCAGTACTTC. Full variable domain (missing parts from reference TRBV5-1 and TRBJ2-5): KAGVTQTPRYLIKTRGQQVTLSCSPISGHRSVSWYQQTPGQGLQFLFEYFSETQRNKGNFPGRFSGRQFSNSRSEMNVSTLELGDSALYLCASSWGTAEETQYFGPGTRLLVL.

The chain uses TRBV7-8 and TRBJ1-2, with TRBD1 matching over 7 bases. Losses at the gene ends were 4 bases for V and 6 bases for J; bases not matched to a gene: 8. Germline V gene lookup returns CDR1 SGHVS and CDR2 FQNEAQ. The CDR3 loop spans 14 amino acids. The CDR3 DNA is TGTGCCAGCAGCTCCTGGACAGGACCTGATGGCTACACCTTC. As protein: CASSSWTGPDGYTF.

The rearrangement uses TRBV30 and TRBJ2-7; TRBD2 matches at 8 bases. CDR1 and CDR2 from the germline V gene are GTSNPN and SVGIG (reference sequence). Germline trimming cut 5 bases from V and 3 bases from J; bases unmatched to any gene: 6. This CDR3 region has 13 residues. The CDR3 loop is CAWVGLEGYEQYF. In DNA, the CDR3 is TGTGCCTGGGTGGGACTAGAAGGCTACGAGCAGTACTTC.

This chain links TRBV2 with TRBJ2-1; D unclear. CDR3 size: 13 residues. CDR1 is SNHLY and CDR2 is FYNNEI in the germline V gene. Trimming left V 3 bases short and J 7 bases short, with 10 bases between. Here the CDR3 reads CASSDHGWNEQFF. The CDR3 DNA sequence: TGTGCCAGCAGTGATCACGGTTGGAATGAGCAGTTCTTC.

V and J are TRBV28 and TRBJ1-4, with 10 positions matching TRBD1. V was pared by 9 bases and J by 7 bases, with 2 bases of the junction left unmatched. The CDR3 is 12 amino acids. Germline lookup yields CDR1 MDHEN and CDR2 SYDVKM. As DNA, the CDR3 is TGTGCCAGTGGGACAGGGGCTGAAAAACTGTTTTTT. Amino acids: CASGTGAEKLFF.

The rearrangement links TRBV6-5 to TRBJ2-5; D gene uncertain. The J call may be incorrect, as the DNA end agrees better with TRBJ2-7. CDR3 length: 13 amino acids. Germline CDR1 MNHEY, CDR2 SVGAGI. CDR3 loop: CASSRVSSYEQYF. The CDR3 nucleotides are TGTGCCAGCAGTCGGGTCTCCTCCTACGAGCAGTACTTC.

The J gene is TRBJ2-1, the V gene TRBV11-3; 7 bases align to TRBD2. The trim removed 7 bases at V and 5 bases at J, leaving 11 bases unmatched. CDR1 and CDR2 (germline): SGHNT, YENEEA. There are 15 residues in the CDR3. The CDR3 loop is CASTPTGGWNNEQFF. The CDR3, as DNA: TGTGCCAGCACCCCAACGGGGGGATGGAACAATGAGCAGTTCTTC. Based on the CDR3 plus reference TRBV11-3 and TRBJ2-1, the full variable domain is EAGVVQSPRYKIIEKKQPVAFWCNPISGHNTLYWYLQNLGQGPELLIRYENEEAVDDSQLPKDRFSAERLKGVDSTLKIQPAELGDSAVYLCASTPTGGWNNEQFFGPGTRLTVL.

The chain uses TRBV5-6 and TRBJ2-7, with D perhaps matching TRBD1 or TRBD2 (6 bases each). Germline V CDR1 and CDR2: SGHDT, YYEEEE. The CDR3 contains 17 residues. Trimming cost V 5 bases and J 0 bases, with 21 bases left between them. CDR3 in amino acids: CASSPRWGAASSYEQYF. CDR3 coding DNA: TGTGCCAGCAGTCCAAGGTGGGGGGCTGCGTCCTCCTACGAGCAGTACTTC.

The rearrangement links TRBV2 to TRBJ1-3, with D uncertain. Germline V lookup: CDR1 SNHLY, CDR2 FYNNEI. This CDR3 region has 14 residues. Trimming removed 7 bases from V and 0 bases from J, with 10 bases in between. The CDR3 is CASMGRISGNTIYF. The CDR3 coding sequence is TGTGCCAGCATGGGTCGGATCTCTGGAAACACCATATATTTT.

The genes are TRBV5-1 and TRBJ2-5; TRBD1 matches 9 bases. V trimming: 3 bases; J trimming: 5 bases; junction bases outside the gene matches: 8. The germline CDR1 and CDR2 sequences are SGHRS and YFSETQ. The CDR3 spans 15 residues. This chain's CDR3 is CASSYRDRETETQYF. As DNA, the CDR3 is TGCGCCAGCAGCTATCGGGACAGGGAGACGGAGACCCAGTACTTC.

J is TRBJ1-1 and V is TRBV18; D is perhaps TRBD1 (5 bases). Germline V gene data show CDR1 as KGHSH and CDR2 as LQKENI. Deletions cut 1 base from V and 4 bases from J, with 13 bases between. CDR3 length equals 15 residues. The CDR3, as DNA: TGTGCCAGCTCACCACGGGCGTCCCAGGGCACTGAAGCTTTCTTT. This translates into CASSPRASQGTEAFF.

The rearrangement joins TRBV5-5 to TRBJ2-3, with TRBD2 identical over 7 bases. There are 13 residues in the CDR3. The V gene's germline CDR1 is SGHKS and CDR2 YYEKEE (reference sequence). V lost 2 bases to trimming and J lost 5 bases; unmatched junction nucleotides: 2. In nucleotides, the CDR3 is TGTGCCAGCAGCTTTGGGGGGGTAGATACGCAGTATTTT. Amino acid sequence: CASSFGGVDTQYF.

This chain connects TRBV2 to TRBJ2-6; 9 bases are shared with TRBD1. CDR1 and CDR2 (germline): SNHLY, FYNNEI. The J segment lost 2 bases and the V segment lost 6 bases, leaving 8 bases of the junction unmatched. The CDR3 has 17 residues. CDR3 region: CASSLGTGSPGANVLTF. CDR3 sequence (DNA): TGTGCCAGCAGCCTAGGGACAGGGTCCCCTGGGGCCAACGTCCTGACTTTC.

The chain joins TRBV2 to TRBJ2-1; the D gene is possibly TRBD1 (5 bases). CDR1 is SNHLY, CDR2 FYNNEI, per germline. The V end lost 7 bases, the J end lost 0 bases, and 7 bases lay between the germline ends. CDR3 length: 13 amino acids. CDR3 bases: TGTGCCAGCACCAGGGACTCCTACAATGAGCAGTTCTTC. Translating it yields CASTRDSYNEQFF.

The chain combines TRBV18 with TRBJ1-1, with D perhaps TRBD1 (6 bases). CDR1 is KGHSH, CDR2 LQKENI, per germline. The CDR3 is 15 residues long. Trimming took 9 bases from V and 4 from J, leaving 21 bases between them. The CDR3: CASAGQFLGGTEAFF. The CDR3 region has the DNA TGTGCCAGTGCGGGACAATTCTTGGGGGGCACTGAAGCTTTCTTT.

This rearrangement joins TRBV4-1 to TRBJ2-2, with D perhaps matching TRBD1 (5 bases). The CDR3 spans 15 residues. The germline V gene encodes CDR1 MGHRA and CDR2 YSYEKL. V shed 2 bases and J shed 4 bases, with 11 bases lying between them. The CDR3 loop reads CASSQQGLRTGELFF. In DNA, the CDR3 is TGCGCCAGCAGCCAACAGGGTCTGCGCACCGGGGAGCTGTTTTTT.